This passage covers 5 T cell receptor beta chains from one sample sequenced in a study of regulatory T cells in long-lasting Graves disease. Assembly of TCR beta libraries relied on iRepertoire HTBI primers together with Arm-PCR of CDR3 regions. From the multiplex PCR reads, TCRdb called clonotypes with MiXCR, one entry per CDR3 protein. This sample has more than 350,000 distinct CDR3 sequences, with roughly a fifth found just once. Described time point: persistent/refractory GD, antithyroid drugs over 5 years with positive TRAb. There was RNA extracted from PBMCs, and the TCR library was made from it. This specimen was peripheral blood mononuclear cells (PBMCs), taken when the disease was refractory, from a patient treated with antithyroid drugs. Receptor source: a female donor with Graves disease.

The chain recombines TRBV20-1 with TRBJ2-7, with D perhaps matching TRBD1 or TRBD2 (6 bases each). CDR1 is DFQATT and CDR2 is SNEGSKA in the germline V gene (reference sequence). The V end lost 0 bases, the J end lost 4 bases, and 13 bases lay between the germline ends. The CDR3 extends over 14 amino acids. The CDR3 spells CSARDRGTPYEQYF. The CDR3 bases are TGCAGTGCTAGAGATCGGGGGACACCTTACGAGCAGTACTTC.

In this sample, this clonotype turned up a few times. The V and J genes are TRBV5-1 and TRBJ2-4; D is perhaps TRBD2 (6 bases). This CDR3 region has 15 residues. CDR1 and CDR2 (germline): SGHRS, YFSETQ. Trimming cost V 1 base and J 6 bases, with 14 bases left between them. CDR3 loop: CASSLSLAEGNIQYF. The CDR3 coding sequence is TGCGCCAGCAGCTTGAGTTTAGCGGAAGGAAACATTCAGTACTTC.

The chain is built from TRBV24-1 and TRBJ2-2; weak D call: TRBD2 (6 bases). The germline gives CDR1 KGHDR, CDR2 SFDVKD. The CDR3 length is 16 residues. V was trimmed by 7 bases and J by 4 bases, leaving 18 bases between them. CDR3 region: CATSSGTERFTGELFF. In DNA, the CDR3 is TGTGCCACCAGCTCCGGGACTGAACGGTTCACCGGGGAGCTGTTTTTT.

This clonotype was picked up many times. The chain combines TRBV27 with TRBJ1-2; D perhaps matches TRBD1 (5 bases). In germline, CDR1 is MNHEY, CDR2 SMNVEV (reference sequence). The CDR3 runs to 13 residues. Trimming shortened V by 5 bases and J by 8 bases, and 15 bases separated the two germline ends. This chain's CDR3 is CASSVTRDWGYTF. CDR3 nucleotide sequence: TGTGCCAGCAGTGTGACCAGGGATTGGGGCTACACCTTC.

The CDR3 region has the DNA TGTGCCAGCAGTCTACAGGGGAGGCATACCCTCTCTGGGGCCAACGTCCTGACTTTC. Protein sequence: CASSLQGRHTLSGANVLTF. The chain carries TRBV27 and TRBJ2-6, with a tentative D call TRBD1 (7 bases). CDR3 length: 19 amino acids. Germline V gene sequence: CDR1 MNHEY, CDR2 SMNVEV (reference sequence). V lost 5 bases and J lost 0, with 20 bases in between.